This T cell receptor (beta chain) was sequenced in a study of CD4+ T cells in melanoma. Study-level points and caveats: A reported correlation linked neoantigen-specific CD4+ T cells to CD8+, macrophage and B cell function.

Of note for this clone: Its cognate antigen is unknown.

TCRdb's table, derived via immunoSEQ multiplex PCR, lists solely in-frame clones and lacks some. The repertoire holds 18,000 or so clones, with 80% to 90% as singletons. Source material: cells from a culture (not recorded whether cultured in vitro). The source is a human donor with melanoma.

The CDR3 DNA is TGTGCCAGCAGTAAACAGGGGGCGGATCAGCCCCAGCATTTT. Translated, it gives CASSKQGADQPQHF. V is TRBV2 and J is TRBJ1-5; TRBD1 matches at 9 bases. This CDR3 has 14 amino acids. Trimming cost V 5 bases and J 5 bases; bases outside gene matches: 4. Germline CDR1 reads SNHLY; CDR2 reads FYNNEI. The whole variable domain, filled in from reference TRBV2 and TRBJ1-5, reads EPEVTQTPSHQVTQMGQEVILRCVPISNHLYFYWYRQILGQKVEFLVSFYNNEISEKSEIFDDQFSVERPDGSNFTLKIRSTKLEDSAMYFCASSKQGADQPQHFGDGTRLSIL.